The rows below give T cell receptor beta chains drawn from one sample of a study of blood T cell repertoires in COVID-19. Sequencing was performed with immunoSEQ multiplex PCR; in TCRdb, only in-frame clones are kept and a portion is missing. The sample lists a few hundred thousand clones; about 85% were seen once. The sample taken for sequencing was PBMCs or T cells enriched from blood (not recorded which). The receptors originated from a woman aged 45-65 years who had recovered from COVID-19. Both conserved end residues are part of each CDR3. The D gene is left open where the match is weak. Not every row has a clone size; where given, it reads once, few, many or a size class.

d_call: .; v_call: TRBV5-6; clone_size: .; j_call: TRBJ1-2; cdr3_nt: TGTGCCAGCAGTCCGTGGGCTCAGGCTTACGGCTACACCTTC; cdr3_aa: CASSPWAQAYGYTF
d_call: TRBD2; v_call: TRBV28; clone_size: .; j_call: TRBJ2-6; cdr3_nt: TGTGCCAGCAGTTTATTGTCCGGGAGGAGCTCTGGGGCCAACGTCCTGACTTTC; cdr3_aa: CASSLLSGRSSGANVLTF
d_call: TRBD2; v_call: TRBV13; clone_size: few; j_call: TRBJ2-1; cdr3_nt: TGTGCCAGCAGGTCCGGGACTAGCGGGAGGGCTGGTGTTTTCGATGAGCAGTTCTTC; cdr3_aa: CASRSGTSGRAGVFDEQFF
d_call: .; v_call: TRBV18; clone_size: .; j_call: TRBJ2-7; cdr3_nt: TGTGCCAGCTCACTGCCGGGACAACCTCGGGAGCAGTACTTC; cdr3_aa: CASSLPGQPREQYF
d_call: TRBD1; v_call: TRBV30; clone_size: .; j_call: TRBJ1-6; cdr3_nt: TGTGCCTGGAGCCCCCCGGACAGGGAAAATTCACCCCTCCACTTT; cdr3_aa: CAWSPPDRENSPLHF
d_call: .; v_call: TRBV29-1; clone_size: few; j_call: TRBJ1-4; cdr3_nt: TGCAGCGTTGGACAGGTCGGCGAGAATGAAAAACTGTTTTTT; cdr3_aa: CSVGQVGENEKLFF
d_call: .; v_call: TRBV19; clone_size: .; j_call: TRBJ1-4; cdr3_nt: TGTGCACCCGGAGGGGAAAAACTGTTTTTT; cdr3_aa: CAPGGEKLFF
d_call: .; v_call: TRBV18; clone_size: .; j_call: TRBJ1-4; cdr3_nt: TGTGCCAGCTCACTTCGTTCGGGAAAAGAAAAACTGTTTTTT; cdr3_aa: CASSLRSGKEKLFF
d_call: .; v_call: TRBV28; clone_size: .; j_call: TRBJ2-4; cdr3_nt: TGTGCCAGCACTTTATATGGGAGGGGGGAGAGTCTAGCCAAAAACATTCAGTACTTC; cdr3_aa: CASTLYGRGESLAKNIQYF
d_call: TRBD1; v_call: TRBV7-3; clone_size: .; j_call: TRBJ2-5; cdr3_nt: TGTGCCAGCAGCCCAGGGGGCCAAGAGACCCAGTACTTC; cdr3_aa: CASSPGGQETQYF
d_call: .; v_call: TRBV7-2; clone_size: once; j_call: TRBJ2-3; cdr3_nt: TGTGCCAGCAGCTCTAGTGTCCTCGGGGGGCAGTATTTT; cdr3_aa: CASSSSVLGGQYF
d_call: .; v_call: TRBV7-2; clone_size: .; j_call: TRBJ2-5; cdr3_nt: TGTGCCAGCGGGAGGATAACACAAGAGACCCAGTACTTC; cdr3_aa: CASGRITQETQYF
d_call: .; v_call: TRBV4-3; clone_size: .; j_call: TRBJ1-2; cdr3_nt: TGCGCCAGCAGCCAAGAACGTGGTTCTGTCGGGGGGAGATCTAACTATGGCTACACCTTC; cdr3_aa: CASSQERGSVGGRSNYGYTF
d_call: TRBD2; v_call: TRBV9; clone_size: .; j_call: TRBJ2-1; cdr3_nt: TGTGCCAGCAGCTTGGGACTAGCGGGCAGCTCCTACAATGAGCAGTTCTTC; cdr3_aa: CASSLGLAGSSYNEQFF
d_call: TRBD2; v_call: TRBV10-3; clone_size: .; j_call: TRBJ2-3; cdr3_nt: TGTGCCATCAGTGAAGCGGGAGGGCTGACAGATACGCAGTATTTT; cdr3_aa: CAISEAGGLTDTQYF
d_call: TRBD1; v_call: TRBV11-1; clone_size: .; j_call: TRBJ1-4; cdr3_nt: TGTGCCAGCAGCTTGCGACAGGGGGAAAAACTGTTTTTT; cdr3_aa: CASSLRQGEKLFF
d_call: .; v_call: TRBV10-3; clone_size: .; j_call: TRBJ1-3; cdr3_nt: TGTGCCATCAGTCTGGACAGAAGCTCTGGAAACACCATATATTTT; cdr3_aa: CAISLDRSSGNTIYF
d_call: TRBD1; v_call: TRBV6-5; clone_size: .; j_call: TRBJ1-1; cdr3_nt: TGTGCCAGCAGAATGGGACAGGGAGCTTTCTTT; cdr3_aa: CASRMGQGAFF
d_call: .; v_call: TRBV7-3; clone_size: .; j_call: TRBJ2-2; cdr3_nt: TGTGCCAGCAGCTTATTTGTAGTCTCGAACACCGGGGAGCTGTTTTTT; cdr3_aa: CASSLFVVSNTGELFF
d_call: TRBD2; v_call: TRBV19; clone_size: .; j_call: TRBJ2-1; cdr3_nt: TGTGCCACCAGGGGAGCGGGAGGGGGTCGGCGGTCCTACAATGAGCAGTTCTTC; cdr3_aa: CATRGAGGGRRSYNEQFF
d_call: .; v_call: TRBV7-3; clone_size: .; j_call: TRBJ2-1; cdr3_nt: TGTGCCAGCAGCTCGAGCGATGAGCAGTTCTTC; cdr3_aa: CASSSSDEQFF
d_call: TRBD1; v_call: TRBV11-1; clone_size: .; j_call: TRBJ2-5; cdr3_nt: TGTGCCAGCAGCCACGGGACAGGGGCAGAGACCCAGTACTTC; cdr3_aa: CASSHGTGAETQYF
d_call: TRBD2; v_call: TRBV28; clone_size: .; j_call: TRBJ2-7; cdr3_nt: TGTGCCAGCAGTTCGGCCGCGACTAGCGGGAGGCGCGAGCAGTACTTC; cdr3_aa: CASSSAATSGRREQYF